A selection of T cell receptor beta chains follows, all from one sample in a study of blood T cell repertoires in COVID-19. Repertoires were generated with immunoSEQ multiplex PCR, while TCRdb's copy carries only in-frame clones and drops some. The sample contains a few hundred thousand clones, around 80% of which appear only once. Material for sequencing was PBMCs or T cells enriched from blood (not recorded which). The receptors stem from a man aged 30 to 39 with acute COVID-19. Each CDR3 is given without its conserved first and last residue. A D gene is named only where the DNA matches it firmly.

d_call v_call cdr3_aa
. TRBV18 ASSPIESSYEQY
. TRBV6-4 ASSREANTEAF
. TRBV9 ASSATSGDRSNSPLH
. TRBV28 ASRVQGPVSDTQY
TRBD1 TRBV11-2 ASSPVRDRGVETQY
. TRBV18 ASSQGSAYEQY
. TRBV18 ASSPPGDSNQPQH
. TRBV7-9 ASSYSGTDTQY
. TRBV9 ASSVASQETQY
. TRBV30 AWSFQINSPLH
. TRBV14 ASSPRLRESAF
TRBD2 TRBV7-7 ASSRGLASDTQY
TRBD2 TRBV2 ASRPIGGGTKNIQY
TRBD1 TRBV18 ASSPSGTVNEKLF
. TRBV9 ASSVERPGVSGANVLT
. TRBV4-1 ASSQDLGGINNSPLH
. TRBV2 ASTLRGDTQY
. TRBV7-9 ASSLGVGNTEAF
. TRBV3-1/TRBV3-2 ASSHTGQLHSPLH
TRBD2 TRBV3-1/TRBV3-2 ASSPRGVSYNEQF
. TRBV6-1 ASSEASGGSGEKLF
TRBD1 TRBV19 ASSGRQGVYEQY
. TRBV24-1 ATSVQGNQPQH
. TRBV7-6 ASSLGLQETQY
. TRBV28 ASRRVGETQY
TRBD2 TRBV7-3 ASSPSGTSGTTGELF
TRBD1 TRBV6-1 ASREVTGAFSYEQY
TRBD2 TRBV4-1 ASSQAGGPPANEQF
TRBD1 TRBV9 ASSDLRAGTAGGMNTEAF
TRBD2 TRBV27 ASSFRTSDTQY
. TRBV21-1 ASSKHDGIEDSNQPQH
. TRBV30 AWSPRGLGSPLH
. TRBV5-1 ASSLAGAGNTIY
TRBD1 TRBV19 ASSVGRGGYNEKLF
. TRBV6-5 ASTKRGKYGYT
. TRBV5-1 ASSLTRGNTEAF
. TRBV5-1 ASSLEGEETQY